The source of this T cell receptor beta chain is a study of tumor and adjacent non-tumor tissue in lung cancer. Concerning this clonotype itself: Its target is not known. The junction and the germline gene differ at one end; a read error may be behind it.

This sample's RNA came from whole unsorted tissue. From germline, CDR1 is SGHVS and CDR2 FQNEAQ. The CDR3 has 17 amino acids. Regarding the study as a whole: Tumor tissue had significantly higher TCR diversity than normal lung. Normal lung showed higher cumulative top 100 clone frequency than tumor.

Three rounds of nested PCR, following a modified ARM-PCR protocol, produced the TCRbeta library. TCRdb used MiXCR to reprocess the multiplex PCR reads, holding one entry per CDR3 protein. The data contain roughly 200,000 distinct CDR3 sequences, 70% to 75% of them singletons. The rearrangement joins TRBV7-8 to TRBJ2-1; the match to TRBD1 covers 9 bases. This clonotype was obtained from a man between 60 and 75 years old with non-small cell lung cancer. The sequencing sample was made of lung tumor tissue. CDR3 region: CASSGIGTGLEVNEQLF. CDR3 in DNA: TGTGCCAGCAGCGGTATTGGGACAGGGTTGGAAGTCAATGAGCAACTCTTC. The full variable domain, rest sourced from reference TRBV7-8 and TRBJ2-1, is GAGVSQSPRYKVAKRGQDVALRCDPISGHVSLFWYQQALGQGPEFLTYFQNEAQLDKSGLPSDRFFAERPEGSVSTLKIQRTQQEDSAVYLCASSGIGTGLEVNEQLFGPGTRLTVL.